The 14 T cell receptor beta chains presented below share a single source sample, sequenced in a study of T cell responses to AZD1222 COVID-19 vaccine. Clones were sequenced by immunoSEQ multiplex PCR, and TCRdb holds only the in-frame ones, with some missing. Of approximately 110,000 clones listed, about 94% are singletons. The source material was peripheral blood, sampled on day 0 of AZD1222 vaccination. The source of these receptors is an adult in good health.

This clone was counted once. The chain uses TRBV7-9 and TRBJ2-5, with a possible D match to TRBD1 (5 bases). The CDR3 runs 16 residues. Per the germline V gene, CDR1 is SEHNR and CDR2 is FQNEAQ (reference sequence). Trimming pared 3 bases from V and 5 bases from J, leaving 19 bases between. CDR3 in amino acids: CASSLIWAGSGETQYF. Here the CDR3 DNA reads TGTGCCAGCAGCTTGATTTGGGCAGGGTCAGGGGAGACCCAGTACTTC. Full variable domain (outside the CDR3, taken from reference TRBV7-9 and TRBJ2-5): DTGVSQNPRHKITKRGQNVTFRCDPISEHNRLYWYRQTLGQGPEFLTYFQNEAQLEKSRLLSDRFSAERPKGSFSTLEIQRTEQGDSAMYLCASSLIWAGSGETQYFGPGTRLLVL.

V and J are TRBV18 and TRBJ1-4, with no clear D. The ends were cut back, 1 base at V and 8 bases at J, with 11 bases in the middle. Per germline, CDR1 KGHSH and CDR2 LQKENI. This CDR3 has 14 residues. Here the CDR3 reads CASSPRGSPEKLFF. CDR3 sequence (DNA): TGTGCCAGCTCACCACGGGGTTCTCCCGAAAAACTGTTTTTT. The full variable domain, completed using reference TRBV18 and TRBJ1-4, is NAGVMQNPRHLVRRRGQEARLRCSPMKGHSHVYWYRQLPEEGLKFMVYLQKENIIDESGMPKERFSAEFPKEGPSILRIQQVVRGDSAAYFCASSPRGSPEKLFFGSGTQLSVL.

The chain combines TRBV19 with TRBJ1-5, with D uncertain. V was pared by 0 bases and J by 1 base, with 13 bases between. The germline V gene encodes CDR1 LNHDA and CDR2 SQIVND (reference sequence). The CDR3 is made up of 17 amino acids. DNA for the CDR3: TGTGCCAGTAGTATAGATCTGGGGTATGCGAGCAATCAGCCCCAGCATTTT. Translated, it gives CASSIDLGYASNQPQHF.

The V and J genes are TRBV6-2 or TRBV6-3 and TRBJ2-7; D call uncertain. The V gene's germline CDR1 is MNHEY and CDR2 SVGEGT. Trimming stripped 6 bases from V and 0 bases from J, with 24 bases between. This CDR3 has 18 amino acids. DNA of the CDR3: TGTGCCAGCAGCCCCCCTACAATATACATCGAGAGCTCCTACGAGCAGTACTTC. Encoded protein: CASSPPTIYIESSYEQYF.

The rearrangement links TRBV11-2 to TRBJ1-2; possibly TRBD1 for D (6 bases). The V and J ends lost 0 bases and 2 bases respectively, with 7 bases between them. The germline CDR1 and CDR2 sequences are SGHAT and FQNNGV. The CDR3 loop spans 14 amino acids. This chain's CDR3 is CASSLERGNYGYTF. Written as DNA, the CDR3 is TGTGCCAGCAGCTTAGAAAGGGGGAACTATGGCTACACCTTC.

This chain links TRBV30 with TRBJ2-3, with 8 bases fitting TRBD2. Germline CDR1 and CDR2: GTSNPN and SVGIG (reference sequence). The CDR3 has 14 residues. The J segment lost 3 bases and the V segment lost 2 bases, leaving 4 bases of the junction unmatched. The CDR3 region is CAWSPGLVTDTQYF. As DNA, the CDR3 is TGTGCCTGGAGTCCGGGACTAGTTACAGATACGCAGTATTTT.

The V call is TRBV19, the J call TRBJ1-2; 7 bases are shared with TRBD1. The germline gives CDR1 LNHDA, CDR2 SQIVND (reference sequence). The J segment lost 5 bases and the V segment lost 8 bases, leaving 8 bases of the junction unmatched. This CDR3 is 13 amino acids long. The DNA of the CDR3 is TGTGCCAGTGGGTACGGGACAGCGTATGGCTACACCTTC. Translating it yields CASGYGTAYGYTF.

The V gene is TRBV2, the J gene TRBJ2-1; either TRBD1 or TRBD2 may fit D (5 bases each). The CDR3 runs 14 residues. Germline V CDR1 and CDR2: SNHLY, FYNNEI. The ends were cut back, 6 bases at V and 5 bases at J, with 14 bases in the middle. The CDR3 loop reads CASRQRDLNNEQFF. CDR3 DNA: TGTGCCAGCAGGCAACGGGACCTTAACAATGAGCAGTTCTTC.

The chain employs TRBV9 and TRBJ2-1; tentative D call: TRBD2 (6 bases). The CDR3 totals 12 residues. Between the trimmed V and J ends, which lost 8 bases and 5 bases, there was a span of 11 bases. Germline V CDR1 and CDR2: SGDLS, YYNGEE. The DNA for the CDR3 is TGTGCCAGTAGGGGACTGAACAATGAGCAGTTCTTC. Translated, it gives CASRGLNNEQFF.

The chain combines TRBV4-1 with TRBJ1-5; 7 bases map to TRBD1. This CDR3 region has 15 residues. The germline gives CDR1 MGHRA, CDR2 YSYEKL. V lost 5 bases to trimming and J lost 7 bases; unmatched junction nucleotides: 11. CDR3 protein: CASSRDRGGPQPQHF. CDR3 bases: TGCGCCAGCAGCAGGGACAGAGGGGGCCCCCAGCCCCAGCATTTT.

The V call is TRBV21-1, the J call TRBJ2-7. TRBV21-1 is labeled a pseudogene. CDR3 length: 20 residues. CDR3 DNA: TGTGCCAGCAGCAAATCGGACGGATCCGATAAAGCGTCCTACGAGTTGGAGCAGTACTTC. Protein sequence: CASSKSDGSDKASYELEQYF.

The table lists this clone with a few counts. V is TRBV19 and J is TRBJ1-5, with no clear D. V was cut by 7 bases and J by 0 bases, with 4 bases left in between. Per germline, CDR1 LNHDA and CDR2 SQIVND (reference sequence). This CDR3 is 12 amino acids long. CDR3 region: CASTHSNQPQHF. CDR3 DNA: TGTGCCAGTACCCATAGCAATCAGCCCCAGCATTTT.

The J gene is TRBJ1-6, the V gene TRBV3-1 (or the pseudogene TRBV3-2), with 7 bases identical to TRBD1. Per the germline V gene, CDR1 is LGHDT and CDR2 is YNNKEL (reference sequence). V shed 3 bases and J 7 bases; nucleotides not matched to a gene: 6. The length of the CDR3 is 15 residues. CDR3 loop: CASSHRDRQNSPLHF. The CDR3 DNA is TGTGCCAGCAGCCACCGGGACAGACAAAATTCACCCCTCCACTTT.

This chain joins TRBV4-2 and TRBJ1-4; TRBD1 matches at 9 bases. V was clipped by 0 bases and J by 3 bases; unmatched bases: 2. CDR1 LGHNA and CDR2 YNFKEQ come from the germline V gene. CDR3 size: 16 residues. The CDR3 loop reads CASSQEQGAPNEKLFF. The CDR3 DNA sequence: TGTGCCAGCAGCCAAGAACAGGGGGCACCTAATGAAAAACTGTTTTTT.